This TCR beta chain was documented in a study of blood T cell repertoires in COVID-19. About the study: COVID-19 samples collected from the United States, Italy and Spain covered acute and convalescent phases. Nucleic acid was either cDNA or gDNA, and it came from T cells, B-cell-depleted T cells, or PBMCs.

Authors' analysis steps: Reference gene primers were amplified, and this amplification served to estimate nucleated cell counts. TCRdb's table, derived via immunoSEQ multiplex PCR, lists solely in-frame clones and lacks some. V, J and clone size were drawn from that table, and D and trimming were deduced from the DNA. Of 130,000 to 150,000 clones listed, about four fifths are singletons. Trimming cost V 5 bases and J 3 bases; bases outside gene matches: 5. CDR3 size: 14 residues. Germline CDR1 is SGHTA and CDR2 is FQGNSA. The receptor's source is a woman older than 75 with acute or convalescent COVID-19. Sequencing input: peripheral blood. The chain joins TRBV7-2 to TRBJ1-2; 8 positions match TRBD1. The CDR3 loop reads CASSPGTGYYGYTF. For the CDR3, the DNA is TGTGCCAGCAGCCCAGGGACAGGATACTATGGCTACACCTTC.